The following is a T cell receptor (beta chain) sequence with its context. Its antigen is undetermined. The data were taken from a study of T cells in Graves' hyperthyroidism and ophthalmopathy. Study-level findings and limits: Expanded thyroid clonotypes (above 0.001) were mostly also found in blood.

Researchers amplified the TCR beta CDR3 regions from RNA transcripts. When the TCR CDR3 underwent first-round RT-PCR, the HTBI primer set was used. One entry per CDR3 protein, called by TCRdb with MiXCR from the multiplex PCR reads. The table includes about 590,000 distinct CDR3 sequences, 15% to 19% detected once. V trimming: 6 bases; J trimming: 4 bases; junction bases outside the gene matches: 6. This CDR3 has 15 residues. Looked up from germline, CDR1 is SEHNR and CDR2 is FQNEAQ (reference sequence). The gene calls are TRBV7-9 and TRBJ1-2; TRBD1 aligns across 12 bases. Source material: blood. This receptor was obtained from a woman aged 25 to 39 with Graves' hyperthyroidism. CDR3 in amino acids: CASRQGTGGGYGYTF. DNA for the CDR3: TGTGCCAGCAGACAAGGGACAGGGGGCGGCTATGGCTACACCTTC.